The clone carrying this T cell receptor (beta chain) was counted only a few times. Other DNA sequences in this sample translate to the same CDR3. Grouping used clinical history reported by participants in a survey and questionnaire. The data originate from a study of blood T cell repertoires in COVID-19. Study summary: Samples came from the United States, Italy and Spain, spanning acute and convalescent COVID-19.

Per the authors' pipeline: Amplification of reference gene primers was used by the study to estimate nucleated cell counts. TCRdb's copy holds only in-frame clones and misses some; the assay was immunoSEQ multiplex PCR. The V and J calls and clone size are taken from that table; D and trimming were inferred from the DNA. Among roughly 240,000 clones listed, 88% were seen once. This CDR3 comprises 13 residues. V shed 0 bases and J shed 4 bases, with 6 bases lying between them. CDR1 is LNHDA and CDR2 is SQIVND in the germline V gene (reference sequence). Material for sequencing was PBMCs or T cells enriched from blood (not recorded which). The TCR was taken from a woman between 35 and 50 years old with acute COVID-19. This chain joins TRBV19 and TRBJ1-1; the D is unclear. CDR3 residues: CASSIDRGTEAFF. DNA of the CDR3: TGTGCCAGTAGTATAGATCGGGGCACTGAAGCTTTCTTT.